This T cell receptor beta chain came from a study of blood T cell repertoires in COVID-19. Overall study: The origin of the acute and convalescent COVID-19 samples was the United States, Italy and Spain. T cells, B-cell-depleted T cells, or PBMCs supplied cDNA or gDNA.

This CDR3 has 15 residues. The germline V gene encodes CDR1 LGHDT and CDR2 YNNKEL (reference sequence). Trimming left V 2 bases short and J 4 bases short, with 14 bases between. Authors' analysis steps: Amplification of reference gene primers was used by the study to estimate nucleated cell counts. TCRdb's table, derived via immunoSEQ multiplex PCR, lists solely in-frame clones and lacks some. V, J and clone size reflect that table, while D and trimming were determined from the DNA. The sample consists of about 120,000 clones, around 85% of them appearing once. In Seattle, patients joined the study during active infection and were tracked longitudinally.

The sequenced material came from peripheral blood. This clonotype was obtained from a woman in her fifties or sixties with COVID-19, enrolled during active disease. The V call is TRBV3-1 (or the pseudogene TRBV3-2), the J call TRBJ1-1; TRBD1 might be the D (6 bases). The CDR3 DNA sequence: TGTGCCAGCAGCCAATATACAGGGAGGGGCACTGAAGCTTTCTTT. Encoded protein: CASSQYTGRGTEAFF.